This TCR beta chain derives from a study of T cells in narcolepsy (dated 2018 in TCRdb). General notes on the study: The study enrolled patients with narcolepsy type 1 or type 2 (NT1, NT2) together with healthy control donors. The study sought autoreactive T cells targeting hypocretin neuron self-antigens (hypocretin, TRIB2) in narcolepsy patients, using TCR Vbeta sequencing to track clonotypes in blood and CSF. Study-wide conclusions, independent of this receptor: Numbers of sequenced blood memory CD4+ clonotypes were comparable, with averages of about 39,494 in patients and roughly 33,000 in controls. Plots that compared CSF and blood CD4+ T cell clonotypes from the same patient highlighted HCRT-specific and TRIB2-specific autoreactive clonotypes. No sequences matching autoreactive T cell clones were present in some of the blood memory CD4+ repertoires from patients and controls. Autoreactive clonotypes were reported to be detected serially in the blood of the same patients and of different patients, but not in the blood of healthy controls.

Memory CD4+ T cells were sorted ex vivo from peripheral blood of narcolepsy patients and healthy controls for TCR Vbeta sequencing. Relative to germline, V is 8 bases shorter and J is 4 bases shorter, with 14 bases between their ends. From the cysteine through the phenylalanine, the CDR3 covers 13 amino acids. Here the CDR3 DNA is all that survives: 39 bases in frame from base 1. Looking up the germline V gene yields CDR1 MDHEN and CDR2 SYDVKM. With respect to this clone: This receptor's antigen is unknown. No much larger clone exists at a distance of one base, and base qualities are not known.

Library construction relied on the immunoSEQ multiplex PCR assay. TCRdb's version of the immuneACCESS table is confined to in-frame rearrangements and falls short of the full clone set. An unresolved V gene accounts for under half of the shortfall where checked; the remainder is of unknown origin. The sample yields tens of thousands of clones; 70% to 80% were counted once. Under 1.2% of the sample is taken by the ten largest. The receptor chain draws on TRBV28 and TRBJ1-2; the D gene assignment is ambiguous. The sample consisted of CD45RA- memory CD4+ T cells from PBMCs. The cell subset or site label here, explained by the study, means: memory T cells sorted ex vivo from peripheral blood. The origin of this receptor is a human donor with narcolepsy. CDR3 region: CASSLVAAYGYTF. The base sequence is TGTGCCAGCTCACTTGTGGCAGCCTATGGCTACACCTTC.